Each of the 26 T cell receptor beta chains below was sequenced from the same sample in a study of blood T cell repertoires in COVID-19. Method: immunoSEQ multiplex PCR; TCRdb's copy keeps in-frame clones and lacks some. This sample yields under 550,000 clones, of which approximately 90% are seen a single time; around 0.92% belongs to the top ten. Sequenced material: peripheral blood. Every receptor here comes from a man younger than 30 with COVID-19, enrolled during active disease.

The gene calls are TRBV19 and TRBJ2-7; 7 nucleotides agree with TRBD1. This CDR3 is built from 14 residues. V gave up 1 base and J gave up 4 bases; unmatched junction bases: 4. The germline CDR1 and CDR2 sequences are LNHDA and SQIVND (reference sequence). The CDR3 is CASSIGPGGYEQYF. For the CDR3, the DNA is TGTGCCAGTAGTATAGGTCCAGGGGGTTACGAGCAGTACTTC.

The rearrangement uses TRBV30 and TRBJ2-7, with TRBD2 identical over 10 bases. CDR1 GTSNPN and CDR2 SVGIG come from the germline V gene (reference sequence). V lost 5 bases, J lost 3 bases, and 4 bases stayed unmatched. There are 13 residues in the CDR3. The CDR3 DNA reads TGTGCCTGGGCTAGCGGGAGAAGCTACGAGCAGTACTTC. It codes for CAWASGRSYEQYF.

The genes are TRBV5-1 and TRBJ1-1; TRBD1 matches at 7 bases. The trim removed 4 bases at V and 2 bases at J, leaving 8 bases unmatched. The CDR3 totals 15 residues. CDR1 SGHRS and CDR2 YFSETQ come from the germline V gene. Here the CDR3 reads CASSLQGRSNTEAFF. CDR3 DNA: TGCGCCAGCAGCCTACAGGGGAGGAGTAACACTGAAGCTTTCTTT.

The chain employs TRBV7-9 and TRBJ2-7; TRBD2 is a possible D gene (5 bases). Trimming took off 5 bases at V and 6 bases at J, with 14 bases between the two ends. Germline values: CDR1 SEHNR, CDR2 FQNEAQ (reference sequence). The CDR3 consists of 13 residues. The CDR3 region has the DNA TGTGCCAGCAGCCATGAGGGTTTCTCCGAGCAGTACTTC. Translating gives CASSHEGFSEQYF.

This clone was seen a few times. V usage is TRBV21-1 and J usage is TRBJ2-7; TRBD2, the D gene given by the table, was not confirmed from the DNA. TRBV21-1 is flagged as a pseudogene. CDR3 length equals 19 residues. CDR3 nucleotide sequence: TGTGCCAGCAGCGACGGACAGCCGCTTACTAGCGGGGGGGCGTACGAGCAGTACTTC. This gives the protein CASSDGQPLTSGGAYEQYF.

This chain connects TRBV7-9 to TRBJ2-3; D is possibly TRBD1 (6 bases). V gave up 1 base and J gave up 3 bases, with 8 bases separating them. The length of the CDR3 is 14 residues. From germline, CDR1 is SEHNR and CDR2 FQNEAQ (reference sequence). The CDR3 region is CASSLGTGTDTQYF. CDR3 DNA: TGTGCCAGCAGCTTAGGAACAGGGACAGATACGCAGTATTTT.

This chain links TRBV5-1 with TRBJ2-1; TRBD2 might be the D (5 bases). V shed 0 bases and J shed 10 bases, with 5 bases lying between them. CDR1 is SGHRS, CDR2 YFSETQ, per germline. The CDR3 sequence is 11 residues long. CDR3 residues: CASSLGGEQFF. The CDR3 nucleotides are TGCGCCAGCAGCTTGGGCGGGGAGCAGTTCTTC.

This chain uses TRBV9 with TRBJ1-2, with TRBD1 matching 9 bases. J lost 2 bases, V lost 4 bases, and 9 bases had no gene match. CDR3 length equals 16 residues. Per germline, CDR1 SGDLS and CDR2 YYNGEE. As DNA, the CDR3 is TGTGCCAGCAGCACGGGACAGGGCCCTACAAACTATGGCTACACCTTC. The encoded protein is CASSTGQGPTNYGYTF.

The chain uses TRBV5-1 and TRBJ2-7, with 8 bases identical to TRBD1. Trimming at V came to 4 bases and at J to 5 bases, leaving 8 bases not matched to a gene. The CDR3 runs to 14 residues. Germline lookup yields CDR1 SGHRS and CDR2 YFSETQ. The CDR3 bases are TGCGCCAGCAGCCCGGACAGGGCGAAGAACGAGCAGTACTTC. Residues: CASSPDRAKNEQYF.

This chain uses TRBV18 with TRBJ2-1, with 8 bases lining up with TRBD2. The CDR3 spans 15 residues. V shed 3 bases and J 8 bases; nucleotides not matched to a gene: 9. The germline V gene encodes CDR1 KGHSH and CDR2 LQKENI. CDR3 sequence: CASSPRTSGLYEQFF. The CDR3 DNA is TGTGCCAGCTCACCTCGAACTAGCGGTTTATATGAGCAGTTCTTC.

The chain has TRBV20-1 and TRBJ2-1; D ambiguous. The germline CDR1 and CDR2 sequences are DFQATT and SNEGSKA (reference sequence). CDR3 length: 8 residues. Between the trimmed V and J ends, which lost 8 bases and 7 bases, there was a span of 3 bases. CDR3 amino acids: CSYNEQFF. The CDR3 region has the DNA TGCAGTTATAATGAGCAGTTCTTC.

The J gene is TRBJ2-1, the V gene TRBV27, with 7 nucleotides matching TRBD1. The CDR3 has 12 amino acids. CDR1 and CDR2 (germline): MNHEY, SMNVEV (reference sequence). Unmatched junction bases numbered 9, after V lost 6 bases and J lost 13 bases. CDR3 residues: CASRGPGQSQFF. The CDR3 DNA is TGTGCCAGCAGGGGCCCGGGACAGAGCCAGTTCTTC.

Concerning this clone: One end of the junction is discordant with germline, which a read error may explain. This chain uses TRBV15 with TRBJ2-1; D unclear. Germline V gene data show CDR1 as LNHNV and CDR2 as YYDKDF (reference sequence). The CDR3 spans 12 residues. The CDR3 nucleotides read TGTGCGACCAGGAGCTCCTACAATGAGCAGTTCTTC. Translating it yields CATRSSYNEQFF.

V usage is TRBV2 and J usage is TRBJ1-5; D gene ambiguous. Deletions cut 6 bases from V and 3 bases from J, with 12 bases between. This CDR3 is built from 14 residues. The germline CDR1 and CDR2 sequences are SNHLY and FYNNEI. CDR3 nucleotide sequence: TGTGCCAGCAGCCCCGGTTTCTCCAATCAGCCCCAGCATTTT. Its translation: CASSPGFSNQPQHF.

The chain links TRBV29-1 to TRBJ2-5; 7 nucleotides match TRBD1. The CDR3 covers 13 residues. With V trimmed by 7 bases and J by 5 bases, 10 bases remained unmatched. Germline V CDR1 and CDR2: SQVTM, ANQGSEA. CDR3 loop: CSGQDRPGETQYF. As DNA, the CDR3 is TGCAGCGGGCAGGACAGGCCAGGGGAGACCCAGTACTTC.

The chain joins TRBV13 to TRBJ2-3, with a weak D call TRBD2 (6 bases). The CDR3 runs to 13 residues. The V gene lost 6 bases and the J gene lost 8 bases, with 15 bases spanning the gap. Germline V lookup: CDR1 PRHDT, CDR2 FYEKMQ (reference sequence). The CDR3 bases are TGTGCCAGCAGAGCTCCGGGGGTAGGTACGCAGTATTTT. Residues: CASRAPGVGTQYF.

J is TRBJ2-5 and V is TRBV10-3; TRBD2 aligns across 7 bases. Germline CDR1 reads ENHRY; CDR2 reads SYGVKD. The CDR3 length is 16 residues. With V trimmed by 0 bases and J by 4 bases, 8 bases remained unmatched. In DNA form, the CDR3 reads TGTGCCATCAGTGAGTCAGGAGCGGGGAGGGGAGAGACCCAGTACTTC. Amino acids: CAISESGAGRGETQYF.

V usage is TRBV5-1 and J usage is TRBJ1-4; 9 bases are shared with TRBD1. After removal of 0 bases from V and 4 bases from J, the junction contained 1 base not matched to a gene. This CDR3 is built from 15 residues. Germline V gene lookup returns CDR1 SGHRS and CDR2 YFSETQ. The CDR3 bases are TGCGCCAGCAGCTTGGGGACAGGGGATAATGAAAAACTGTTTTTT. This gives the protein CASSLGTGDNEKLFF.

The rearrangement joins TRBV5-1 to TRBJ2-1; weak D call: TRBD1 (6 bases). CDR3 length: 13 residues. Germline V gene data show CDR1 as SGHRS and CDR2 as YFSETQ. The V and J ends lost 5 bases and 6 bases respectively, with 12 bases between them. The CDR3 region is CASRDSNSNEQFF. CDR3 nucleotides: TGCGCCAGCAGGGACAGCAATAGCAATGAGCAGTTCTTC. The whole variable domain, filled in from reference TRBV5-1 and TRBJ2-1, reads KAGVTQTPRYLIKTRGQQVTLSCSPISGHRSVSWYQQTPGQGLQFLFEYFSETQRNKGNFPGRFSGRQFSNSRSEMNVSTLELGDSALYLCASRDSNSNEQFFGPGTRLTVL.

The rearrangement links TRBV3-1 (or the pseudogene TRBV3-2) to TRBJ2-7; TRBD2 matches 10 bases. J was trimmed by 3 bases and V by 1 base; bases with no gene match: 6. CDR1 LGHDT and CDR2 YNNKEL come from the germline V gene (reference sequence). This CDR3 has 16 residues. The CDR3 region has the DNA TGTGCCAGCAGCCAAGCCAGTAGCGGGAGGCGCTACGAGCAGTACTTC. This translates into CASSQASSGRRYEQYF.

This chain connects TRBV27 to TRBJ2-7; 7 positions match TRBD2. Germline CDR1 is MNHEY and CDR2 is SMNVEV (reference sequence). V shed 4 bases and J 2 bases; nucleotides not matched to a gene: 2. This CDR3 is built from 13 residues. The CDR3: CASSWGGAYEQYF. The CDR3 coding sequence is TGTGCCAGCAGTTGGGGGGGAGCCTACGAGCAGTACTTC.

The chain combines TRBV5-4 with TRBJ1-2; 8 nucleotides line up with TRBD1. This CDR3 is built from 14 residues. Per germline, CDR1 SGHNT and CDR2 YYREEE (reference sequence). With V trimmed by 4 bases and J by 5 bases, 7 bases remained unmatched. CDR3 residues: CASSSTGGLYGYTF. CDR3 DNA sequence: TGTGCCAGCAGCAGCACAGGGGGGTTGTATGGCTACACCTTC. Using reference TRBV5-4 and TRBJ1-2 for the parts outside the CDR3, the full variable domain is ETGVTQSPTHLIKTRGQQVTLRCSSQSGHNTVSWYQQALGQGPQFIFQYYREEENGRGNFPPRFSGLQFPNYSSELNVNALELDDSALYLCASSSTGGLYGYTFGSGTRLTVV.

The chain couples TRBV2 to TRBJ2-1, with TRBD1 matching over 9 bases. The CDR3 length is 14 residues. J lost 1 base, V lost 7 bases, and 2 bases had no gene match. CDR1 and CDR2 from the germline V gene are SNHLY and FYNNEI. Here the CDR3 reads CASTGQGSYNEQFF. In DNA, the CDR3 is TGTGCCAGCACTGGACAGGGGTCCTACAATGAGCAGTTCTTC.

This clone was recorded only once. The rearrangement links TRBV5-1 to TRBJ2-7; TRBD1 aligns across 9 bases. With 3 bases clipped from V and 5 bases from J, the junction kept 6 bases outside the gene matches. Germline CDR1 and CDR2: SGHRS and YFSETQ. The length of the CDR3 is 14 residues. Written as DNA, the CDR3 is TGCGCCAGCAGCTCGGGACAGGGCGTCGACGAGCAGTACTTC. Protein product: CASSSGQGVDEQYF.

The chain recombines TRBV5-1 with TRBJ2-1; the D gene is possibly TRBD2 (5 bases). The CDR3 runs 14 residues. The V and J ends lost 4 bases and 7 bases respectively, with 15 bases between them. Germline CDR1 and CDR2: SGHRS and YFSETQ. Here the CDR3 DNA reads TGCGCCAGCAGCGTAGCGCGACTGGGGAATGAGCAGTTCTTC. This translates into CASSVARLGNEQFF.

The CDR3: CASSFLAGLAGQETQYF. DNA for the CDR3: TGTGCCAGCAGCTTTCTAGCGGGGCTAGCGGGACAAGAGACCCAGTACTTC. V is TRBV7-9 and J is TRBJ2-5, with 9 bases aligning to TRBD2. Germline V gene sequence: CDR1 SEHNR, CDR2 FQNEAQ (reference sequence). V dropped 3 bases and J dropped 2; count of bases not matched to a gene: 10. The CDR3 extends over 17 amino acids.